The 28 T cell receptor beta chains reported below all come from one sample, sequenced in a study of radiation and T cells in renal cell carcinoma. Assay: immunoSEQ multiplex PCR; the TCRdb copy retains only in-frame clones and omits some. Among 120,000 or so clones listed, roughly four fifths were seen once. The sample's time point: blood 2 weeks post-SBRT. Treatment reported: 15 Gy SBRT to primary tumor, nephrectomy 4 weeks later. This specimen was blood, taken from a patient whose treatment included radiotherapy and nephrectomy. These receptors were collected from a man aged 45 to 65 with renal cell carcinoma.

The table lists this clone with many counts. The V and J genes are TRBV9 and TRBJ1-3; D perhaps matches TRBD1 (5 bases). The V end was cut by 4 bases, the J end by 4 bases, with 18 bases between. Germline V gene lookup returns CDR1 SGDLS and CDR2 YYNGEE. The CDR3 covers 16 residues. The CDR3 coding sequence is TGTGCCAGCAGCACCTCACATCAGGGCGCAGGAAACACCATATATTTT. It translates to CASSTSHQGAGNTIYF.

The V and J genes are TRBV2 and TRBJ1-2; D gene unclear. V lost 5 bases and J 3 bases, leaving 19 bases between the germline ends. This CDR3 is 16 amino acids long. Germline V gene lookup returns CDR1 SNHLY and CDR2 FYNNEI. The CDR3 DNA reads as TGTGCCAGCAGTCCCGTCCGGAGGGCTCTTGACTATGGCTACACCTTC. Translation: CASSPVRRALDYGYTF.

V gene TRBV20-1 combines with J gene TRBJ1-1; possible D gene TRBD1, 5 bases. Looked up from germline, CDR1 is DFQATT and CDR2 is SNEGSKA (reference sequence). This CDR3 has 10 amino acids. The ends were cut back, 7 bases at V and 6 bases at J, with 9 bases in the middle. The CDR3 loop reads CSVPGAEAFF. CDR3 DNA sequence: TGCAGTGTTCCGGGGGCTGAAGCTTTCTTT.

The chain recombines TRBV4-3 with TRBJ1-5; TRBD1 matches 8 bases. The CDR3 extends over 16 amino acids. V shed 0 bases, J shed 2 bases, and the junction held 3 bases outside the gene matches. Germline CDR1 LGHNA, CDR2 YSLEER. For the CDR3, the DNA is TGCGCCAGCAGCCAAGACGCAGGGGGCGGCAATCAGCCCCAGCATTTT. Translated: CASSQDAGGGNQPQHF.

The rearrangement links TRBV27 to TRBJ2-2; 10 bases fit TRBD2. V lost 3 bases, J lost 0 bases, and 1 base stayed unmatched. CDR3 length: 16 amino acids. In germline, CDR1 is MNHEY, CDR2 SMNVEV (reference sequence). CDR3 amino acids: CASSFLAGANTGELFF. DNA of the CDR3: TGTGCCAGCAGTTTCCTAGCGGGAGCGAACACCGGGGAGCTGTTTTTT.

The V call is TRBV5-1, the J call TRBJ2-5; 10 bases are a match to TRBD2. The CDR3 length is 15 residues. CDR1 is SGHRS, CDR2 YFSETQ, per germline. Unmatched junction bases numbered 4, after V lost 0 bases and J lost 5 bases. Here the CDR3 DNA reads TGCGCCAGCAGCTTGGGAGCGGGAGGGAAGGAGACCCAGTACTTC. Its translation: CASSLGAGGKETQYF.

The rearrangement links TRBV2 to TRBJ2-1; D not resolved. Germline V gene data show CDR1 as SNHLY and CDR2 as FYNNEI. V was trimmed by 4 bases and J by 4 bases, leaving 8 bases between them. The CDR3 runs to 13 residues. This CDR3 is CASSAGLYNEQFF. CDR3 DNA: TGTGCCAGCAGTGCCGGATTATACAATGAGCAGTTCTTC. The full variable domain, with the rest looked up from reference TRBV2 and TRBJ2-1, is EPEVTQTPSHQVTQMGQEVILRCVPISNHLYFYWYRQILGQKVEFLVSFYNNEISEKSEIFDDQFSVERPDGSNFTLKIRSTKLEDSAMYFCASSAGLYNEQFFGPGTRLTVL.

The rearrangement uses TRBV5-1 and TRBJ2-3; D might be TRBD2 (7 bases). Germline lookup yields CDR1 SGHRS and CDR2 YFSETQ. This CDR3 has 16 residues. The V end lost 5 bases, the J end lost 6 bases, and 22 bases lay between the germline ends. The CDR3 region has the DNA TGCGCCAGCAGTTCCTCTAGCGGACAGAGAGGGGATACGCAGTATTTT. Translating it yields CASSSSSGQRGDTQYF.

This clone occurred a few times. The chain couples TRBV19 to TRBJ1-6; a possible D gene is TRBD1 (6 bases). Per the germline V gene, CDR1 is LNHDA and CDR2 is SQIVND (reference sequence). Between the trimmed V and J ends, which lost 7 bases and 10 bases, there was a span of 17 bases. The CDR3 contains 14 residues. In DNA form, the CDR3 reads TGTGCCAGTACCCCGGGCAGGGGAGAATCACCCCTCCACTTT. The encoded protein is CASTPGRGESPLHF.

This chain connects TRBV2 to TRBJ1-6, with 10 bases identical to TRBD1. Germline V lookup: CDR1 SNHLY, CDR2 FYNNEI. This CDR3 spans 15 amino acids. Unmatched junction bases numbered 8, after V lost 6 bases and J lost 9 bases. The DNA for the CDR3 is TGTGCCAGCAGGGATATGACAGGGGGCAGTTCACCCCTCCACTTT. Translation: CASRDMTGGSSPLHF.

This rearrangement joins TRBV6-1 to TRBJ2-3; 7 bases fit TRBD2. The CDR3 consists of 15 residues. CDR1 is MNHNS and CDR2 is SASEGT in the germline V gene. V lost 3 bases to trimming and J lost 1 base; unmatched junction nucleotides: 4. The CDR3 spells CASSESRGGTDTQYF. Here the CDR3 DNA reads TGTGCCAGCAGTGAGTCTCGGGGGGGCACAGATACGCAGTATTTT.

This chain joins TRBV28 and TRBJ2-1; no reliable D call. Germline CDR1 and CDR2: MDHEN and SYDVKM. V lost 1 base, J lost 2 bases, and 9 bases lay in between. CDR3 size: 15 residues. For the CDR3, the DNA is TGTGCCAGCAGTTTATCAGGAGAACCCTACAATGAGCAGTTCTTC. Amino acid sequence: CASSLSGEPYNEQFF.

This clone was observed a single time. This sequence joins TRBV18 and TRBJ2-5, with D possibly TRBD2 on 5 matching bases. Germline V gives CDR1 KGHSH, CDR2 LQKENI. Between the trimmed V and J ends, which lost 0 bases and 5 bases, there was a span of 13 bases. This CDR3 has 15 amino acids. The CDR3 reads CASSPPGVGGETQYF. CDR3 bases: TGTGCCAGCTCACCACCGGGAGTAGGCGGGGAGACCCAGTACTTC.

This clone came up a few times. The chain has TRBV27 and TRBJ2-1, with 9 nucleotides matching TRBD1. From germline, CDR1 is MNHEY and CDR2 SMNVEV (reference sequence). The CDR3 contains 12 residues. Losses at the gene ends were 8 bases for V and 5 bases for J; bases not matched to a gene: 1. The CDR3: CASRTGDNEQFF. CDR3 DNA sequence: TGTGCCAGCCGGACAGGGGACAATGAGCAGTTCTTC.

This clone occurred a few times. V usage is TRBV19 and J usage is TRBJ1-4; D is ambiguous. V lost 6 bases, J lost 8 bases, and 10 bases lay in between. From germline, CDR1 is LNHDA and CDR2 SQIVND (reference sequence). CDR3 length equals 12 residues. DNA for the CDR3: TGTGCCAGTAGACAGTCCGCCGAAAAACTGTTTTTT. Translating gives CASRQSAEKLFF. The entire variable domain, with the rest obtained from reference TRBV19 and TRBJ1-4, is as follows: DGGITQSPKYLFRKEGQNVTLSCEQNLNHDAMYWYRQDPGQGLRLIYYSQIVNDFQKGDIAEGYSVSREKKESFPLTVTSAQKNPTAFYLCASRQSAEKLFFGSGTQLSVL.

J is TRBJ1-3 and V is TRBV11-2; D remains ambiguous. Germline lookup yields CDR1 SGHAT and CDR2 FQNNGV. This CDR3 is 14 amino acids long. Trimming removed 0 bases at V and 0 bases at J, with 3 bases between. The CDR3 spells CASSLESSGNTIYF. The CDR3 DNA sequence: TGTGCCAGCAGCTTAGAGAGCTCTGGAAACACCATATATTTT.

The chain carries TRBV2 and TRBJ2-1; 10 positions agree with TRBD2. Germline values: CDR1 SNHLY, CDR2 FYNNEI. CDR3 size: 16 residues. The trim removed 4 bases at V and 0 bases at J, leaving 3 bases unmatched. Here the CDR3 reads CASSGSSGSSYNEQFF. CDR3 bases: TGTGCCAGCAGTGGCTCTAGCGGGAGCTCCTACAATGAGCAGTTCTTC.

V usage is TRBV7-2 and J usage is TRBJ1-3, with TRBD1 identical over 8 bases. V shed 3 bases, J shed 3 bases, and the junction held 1 base outside the gene matches. This CDR3 region has 14 residues. The V gene's germline CDR1 is SGHTA and CDR2 FQGNSA. CDR3 loop: CASSFGTGGNTIYF. The CDR3 DNA follows: TGTGCCAGCAGCTTCGGGACAGGTGGAAACACCATATATTTT.

The chain carries TRBV20-1 and TRBJ2-7; D gene unclear. Germline V gene data show CDR1 as DFQATT and CDR2 as SNEGSKA (reference sequence). The CDR3 spans 11 residues. Trimming left V 5 bases short and J 3 bases short, with 8 bases between. CDR3 nucleotide sequence: TGCAGTGCTTCACCCGTCTACGAGCAGTACTTC. Amino acid sequence: CSASPVYEQYF.

The chain couples TRBV11-2 to TRBJ2-7; 10 bases line up with TRBD1. The CDR3 length is 16 residues. The junction had 4 bases not matched to a gene; V was cut back by 0 bases and J by 2 bases. In germline, CDR1 is SGHAT, CDR2 FQNNGV. CDR3 nucleotides: TGTGCCAGCAGCTTAGATCTGGGGACAGGGGCCTACGAGCAGTACTTC. This sequence encodes CASSLDLGTGAYEQYF.

This clone has only one observation. The J gene is TRBJ1-2, the V gene TRBV7-2; possible D gene TRBD1, 5 bases. Deletions cut 4 bases from V and 6 bases from J, with 18 bases between. The CDR3 is made up of 15 amino acids. Germline CDR1 is SGHTA and CDR2 is FQGNSA. CDR3 DNA: TGTGCCAGCAGCTCAAAGTGGGGGGTACTAGATGGCTACACCTTC. Translated: CASSSKWGVLDGYTF.

This chain links TRBV6-7 with TRBJ1-2; 8 nucleotides agree with TRBD1. TRBV6-7 is recorded as an ORF, its role being uncertain. The CDR3 is made up of 17 amino acids. J was trimmed by 4 bases and V by 2 bases; bases with no gene match: 12. CDR3 sequence reads: CASSYQSPDRDSYGYTF. The CDR3 DNA follows: TGTGCCAGCAGTTACCAAAGCCCGGACAGGGATAGCTATGGCTACACCTTC.

J is TRBJ2-1 and V is TRBV6-1, with 7 bases matching TRBD1. The CDR3 extends over 13 amino acids. Germline assignment: CDR1 MNHNS and CDR2 SASEGT. V trimming: 3 bases; J trimming: 10 bases; junction bases outside the gene matches: 6. The CDR3 sequence is CASSENWDREQFF. DNA for the CDR3: TGTGCCAGCAGTGAGAACTGGGACAGAGAGCAGTTCTTC.

The chain links TRBV10-3 to TRBJ2-5, with TRBD2 matching 8 bases. Per germline, CDR1 ENHRY and CDR2 SYGVKD. J gave up 3 bases and V 2 bases, and 5 bases lay outside the gene matches. The CDR3 length is 15 residues. The CDR3, as DNA: TGTGCCATCAGTGAGCGGGAGGGCCGGGAAGAGACCCAGTACTTC. Translation: CAISEREGREETQYF.

This chain joins TRBV5-6 and TRBJ2-1; D is unresolved. Deletions cut 0 bases from V and 4 bases from J, with 11 bases between. Germline values: CDR1 SGHDT, CDR2 YYEEEE. The CDR3 has 15 amino acids. CDR3 loop: CASSLAPLNYNEQFF. The CDR3 coding sequence is TGTGCCAGCAGCTTGGCCCCTCTGAATTACAATGAGCAGTTCTTC.

The V gene is TRBV6-1, the J gene TRBJ1-5; no reliable D call. This CDR3 has 15 amino acids. Germline CDR1 is MNHNS and CDR2 is SASEGT. The ends were cut back, 5 bases at V and 8 bases at J, with 19 bases in the middle. The CDR3, as DNA: TGTGCCAGCAGTCGTGCGGCCGCAGCCGGGGAGCCCCAGCATTTT. Its protein product is CASSRAAAAGEPQHF.

V usage is TRBV4-1 and J usage is TRBJ2-7, with a possible D match to TRBD2 (6 bases). The germline CDR1 and CDR2 sequences are MGHRA and YSYEKL. Trimming removed 2 bases at V and 3 bases at J, with 14 bases between. There are 15 residues in the CDR3. The CDR3 DNA follows: TGCGCCAGCAGCCAAAACCGGGACTCCTTCTACGAGCAGTACTTC. It translates to CASSQNRDSFYEQYF.

This rearrangement joins TRBV6-1 to TRBJ2-3, with no clear D. The CDR3 sequence is 15 residues long. Germline lookup yields CDR1 MNHNS and CDR2 SASEGT. Trimming took off 6 bases at V and 0 bases at J, with 13 bases between the two ends. CDR3 region: CASSVRRPSTDTQYF. As DNA, the CDR3 is TGTGCCAGCAGCGTAAGACGGCCTAGCACAGATACGCAGTATTTT.